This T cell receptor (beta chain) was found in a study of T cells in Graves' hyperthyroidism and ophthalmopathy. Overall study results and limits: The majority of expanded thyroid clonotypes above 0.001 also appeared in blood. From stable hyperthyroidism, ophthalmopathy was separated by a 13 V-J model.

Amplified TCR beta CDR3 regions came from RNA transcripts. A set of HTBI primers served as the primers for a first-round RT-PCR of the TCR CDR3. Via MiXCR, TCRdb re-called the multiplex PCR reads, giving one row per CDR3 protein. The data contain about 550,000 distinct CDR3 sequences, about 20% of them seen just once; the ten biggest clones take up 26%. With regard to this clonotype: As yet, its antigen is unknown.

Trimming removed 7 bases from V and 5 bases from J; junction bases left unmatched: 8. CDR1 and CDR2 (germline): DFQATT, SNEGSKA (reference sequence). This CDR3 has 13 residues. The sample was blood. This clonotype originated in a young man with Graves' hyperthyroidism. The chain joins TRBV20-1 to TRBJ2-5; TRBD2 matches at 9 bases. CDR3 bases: TGCAGTGGCCAGCGGGGGGTCGATGAGACCCAGTACTTC. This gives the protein CSGQRGVDETQYF.